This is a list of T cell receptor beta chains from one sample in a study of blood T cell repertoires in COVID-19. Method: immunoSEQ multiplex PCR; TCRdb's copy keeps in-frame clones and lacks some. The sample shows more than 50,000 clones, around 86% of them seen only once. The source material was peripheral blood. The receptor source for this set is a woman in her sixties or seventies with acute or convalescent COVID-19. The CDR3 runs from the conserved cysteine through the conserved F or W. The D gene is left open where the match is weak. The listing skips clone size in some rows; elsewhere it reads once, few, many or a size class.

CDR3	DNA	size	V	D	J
CSVEEDGLF	TGCAGCGTTGAAGAGGATGGACTCTTC	NA	TRBV29-1	NA	TRBJ1-2
CASSLGTAKFSPLHF	TGTGCCAGCAGCTTAGGGACAGCCAAATTTTCACCCCTCCACTTT	NA	TRBV5-6	TRBD1	TRBJ1-6
CASKQDLSLGGSPLHF	TGTGCCAGCAAACAGGACCTCTCCCTAGGGGGTTCACCCCTCCACTTT	NA	TRBV27	NA	TRBJ1-6
CASSRGGAGQPQHF	TGTGCCAGCAGCCGCGGGGGGGCGGGTCAGCCCCAGCATTTT	NA	TRBV9	NA	TRBJ1-5
CASSPRQAPNTGELFF	TGCGCCAGCAGCCCAAGACAGGCCCCGAACACCGGGGAGCTGTTTTTT	once	TRBV5-1	NA	TRBJ2-2
CASRPGQGNEQYF	TGTGCCAGCAGGCCGGGACAGGGGAACGAGCAGTACTTC	NA	TRBV12-3/TRBV12-4	TRBD1	TRBJ2-7
CAWSNTGTSGRNEQFF	TGTGCCTGGAGTAATACCGGGACTAGCGGGAGGAATGAGCAGTTCTTC	NA	TRBV30	TRBD2	TRBJ2-1
CACAGQAGGNEKLFF	TGTGCCTGTGCCGGACAGGCGGGGGGAAATGAAAAACTGTTTTTT	NA	TRBV10-3	TRBD1	TRBJ1-4
CAWSPDGRTEAFF	TGTGCCTGGAGTCCCGATGGGAGGACTGAAGCTTTCTTT	NA	TRBV30	NA	TRBJ1-1
CASSRDGGTGATNEKLFF	TGCGCCAGCAGCCGGGATGGCGGGACAGGGGCAACTAATGAAAAACTGTTTTTT	NA	TRBV5-1	TRBD1	TRBJ1-4
CASSLDSYYNSPLHF	TGTGCCAGCAGCTTGGACAGCTACTATAATTCACCCCTCCACTTT	NA	TRBV5-6	NA	TRBJ1-6
CASSEGTAYNEQFF	TGTGCCAGCAGTGAGGGGACAGCCTACAATGAGCAGTTCTTC	NA	TRBV6-1	TRBD1	TRBJ2-1
CASSSNVGLGAEFF	NA	NA	TRBV11-2	NA	TRBJ2-1
CASSSEGLMNTEAFF	TGTGCCAGCAGCTCTGAGGGACTGATGAACACTGAAGCTTTCTTT	NA	TRBV7-2	NA	TRBJ1-1
CASSEHSVGNQPQHF	TGTGCCAGCAGTGAGCATAGTGTGGGCAATCAGCCCCAGCATTTT	NA	TRBV2	NA	TRBJ1-5
CASSLTGIGNTIYF	TGTGCCAGCAGCCTGACAGGGATTGGAAACACCATATATTTT	NA	TRBV7-3	TRBD1	TRBJ1-3
CASSLGSLTSEAFF	TGCGCCAGCAGCTTGGGGTCGTTAACAAGTGAAGCTTTCTTT	NA	TRBV5-1	NA	TRBJ1-1
CASRLGTGGKTGELFF	TGTGCCAGCCGCCTTGGGACAGGGGGAAAAACCGGGGAGCTGTTTTTT	NA	TRBV19	TRBD1	TRBJ2-2
CASSWDSSGANVLTF	TGTGCCAGCAGTTGGGACAGCTCTGGGGCCAACGTCCTGACTTTC	once	TRBV6-5	TRBD1	TRBJ2-6
CASSPRSGRSGHRETQYF	TGCGCCAGCAGCCCCCGATCGGGCAGGAGTGGACATAGGGAGACCCAGTACTTC	NA	TRBV5-1	NA	TRBJ2-5
CASSPLGQGYPDTQYF	TGTGCCAGCAGCCCACTAGGACAGGGTTATCCAGATACGCAGTATTTT	NA	TRBV7-2	TRBD1	TRBJ2-3
CASSPGTSGGAYEKLFF	TGCGCCAGCAGCCCCGGGACTAGCGGGGGGGCATACGAAAAACTGTTTTTT	once	TRBV5-1	NA	TRBJ1-4
CASINMQGAHGYTF	TGTGCCAGCATAAATATGCAGGGGGCACATGGCTACACCTTC	NA	TRBV6-5	TRBD1	TRBJ1-2
CASSVAGREGSPLHF	TGTGCCAGCAGCGTAGCGGGCAGGGAGGGTTCACCCCTCCACTTT	NA	TRBV9	NA	TRBJ1-6
CASGDRADLNQPQHF	TGTGCCAGCGGAGACAGGGCGGACCTGAATCAGCCCCAGCATTTT	NA	TRBV9	TRBD1	TRBJ1-5
CASSLDQGTETQYF	TGTGCCAGCAGCTTAGATCAGGGGACGGAGACCCAGTACTTC	NA	TRBV11-2	NA	TRBJ2-5
CASKNREEAYNEQFF	TGTGCCAGTAAAAACCGGGAGGAAGCCTACAATGAGCAGTTCTTC	NA	TRBV19	TRBD2	TRBJ2-1
CASSFDRNQPQHF	TGTGCCAGCAGTTTCGACAGAAATCAGCCCCAGCATTTT	NA	TRBV12-3/TRBV12-4	NA	TRBJ1-5
CASSPDRERLAFF	TGTGCCAGTAGCCCAGATCGGGAGCGTTTGGCTTTCTTT	NA	TRBV19	NA	TRBJ1-1
CASSIAGGLYNEQFF	TGTGCCAGTAGTATAGCAGGGGGCCTGTACAATGAGCAGTTCTTC	NA	TRBV19	TRBD1	TRBJ2-1
CASSLGAADLGYTF	TGCGCCAGCAGCTTGGGTGCGGCGGACTTAGGCTACACCTTC	NA	TRBV5-1	NA	TRBJ1-2
CASSLGLDRKFF	TGCGCCAGCAGCTTGGGTCTAGATAGGAAGTTCTTC	NA	TRBV5-1	NA	TRBJ2-1
CASSLTLAGGPGGEQLF	TGCGCCAGCAGCCTTACCCTAGCGGGAGGGCCCGGGGGAGAGCAGCTCTTC	NA	TRBV5-1	TRBD2	TRBJ2-1
CASSIISYNSPLHF	TGTGCCAGCAGTATAATCTCCTATAATTCACCCCTCCACTTT	NA	TRBV28	NA	TRBJ1-6
CASSLTGNTGELFF	TGTGCCAGCAGCCTTACAGGGAACACCGGGGAGCTGTTTTTT	NA	TRBV7-7	NA	TRBJ2-2
CASSLVAGLNEQYF	TGCGCCAGCAGCTTGGTTGCTGGGCTGAACGAGCAGTACTTC	NA	TRBV5-1	NA	TRBJ2-7
CASSQHSGRSGGELFF	TGTGCCAGCAGCCAACATAGCGGGAGGTCGGGCGGGGAGCTGTTTTTT	NA	TRBV4-2	TRBD2	TRBJ2-2
CASSYRGTGNTGELFF	TGTGCCAGCAGTTACCGTGGGACAGGGAACACCGGGGAGCTGTTTTTT	NA	TRBV6-5	TRBD1	TRBJ2-2
CASSLGPSSYEQYF	TGCGCCAGCAGCTTGGGACCTAGCTCCTACGAGCAGTACTTC	NA	TRBV5-1	NA	TRBJ2-7